Reported below is one T cell receptor beta chain. In the source study's methods: Cell counts per sample came from amplifying reference gene primers. Produced via immunoSEQ multiplex PCR; TCRdb's table is partial and in-frame only. The V and J calls and the clone size are those of that table, but D and trimming were determined from the DNA. This repertoire shows approximately 280,000 clones, approximately 85% found once; its top ten account for 5% to 6.5%. The data derive from a study of blood T cell repertoires in COVID-19. About the study: The United States, Italy and Spain supplied acute and convalescent COVID-19 samples. Sources were T cells, B-cell-depleted T cells, or PBMCs; the material itself was cDNA or gDNA.

Looked up from germline, CDR1 is DFQATT and CDR2 is SNEGSKA (reference sequence). The CDR3 is 16 amino acids. V gave up 3 bases and J gave up 0 bases; unmatched junction bases: 11. This clonotype originated in a man over 45 with active or convalescent COVID-19. The chain links TRBV20-1 to TRBJ2-7; 7 nucleotides agree with TRBD2. Sequencing was done on a sample of peripheral blood. The chain's CDR3 is CSASLITAGNSYEQYF. The CDR3 DNA follows: TGCAGTGCTAGTCTAATTACAGCGGGAAACTCCTACGAGCAGTACTTC.